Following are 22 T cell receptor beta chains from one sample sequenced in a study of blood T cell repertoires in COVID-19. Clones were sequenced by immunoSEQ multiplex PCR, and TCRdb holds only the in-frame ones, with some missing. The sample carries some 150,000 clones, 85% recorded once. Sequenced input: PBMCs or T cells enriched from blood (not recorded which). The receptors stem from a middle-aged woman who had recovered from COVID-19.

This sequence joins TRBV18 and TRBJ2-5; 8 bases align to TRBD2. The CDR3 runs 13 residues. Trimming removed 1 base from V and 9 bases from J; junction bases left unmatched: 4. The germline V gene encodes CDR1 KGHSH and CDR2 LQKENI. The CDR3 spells CASSPRREEAQYF. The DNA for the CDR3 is TGTGCCAGCTCACCACGGCGGGAGGAGGCCCAGTACTTC.

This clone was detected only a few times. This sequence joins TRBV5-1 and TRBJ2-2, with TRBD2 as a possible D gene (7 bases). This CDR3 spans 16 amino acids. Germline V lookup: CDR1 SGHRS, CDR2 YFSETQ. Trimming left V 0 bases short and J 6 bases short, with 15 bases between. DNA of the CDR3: TGCGCCAGCAGCTTGGAATTACGGGGGGCGGCCGGGGAGCTGTTTTTT. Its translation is CASSLELRGAAGELFF.

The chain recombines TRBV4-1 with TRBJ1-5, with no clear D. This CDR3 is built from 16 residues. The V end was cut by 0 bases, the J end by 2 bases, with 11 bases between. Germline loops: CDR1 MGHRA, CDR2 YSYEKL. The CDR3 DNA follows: TGCGCCAGCAGCCAAGATGGGAGTGGGGGCAATCAGCCCCAGCATTTT. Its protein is CASSQDGSGGNQPQHF.

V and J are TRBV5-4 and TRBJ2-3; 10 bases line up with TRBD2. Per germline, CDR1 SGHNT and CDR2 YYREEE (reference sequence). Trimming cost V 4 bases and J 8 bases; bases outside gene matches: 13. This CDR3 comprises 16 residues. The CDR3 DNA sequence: TGTGCCAGCAGCCCGCACACGAGCGGGAGGGGTAGTACGCAGTATTTT. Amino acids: CASSPHTSGRGSTQYF. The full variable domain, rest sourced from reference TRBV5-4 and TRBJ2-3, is ETGVTQSPTHLIKTRGQQVTLRCSSQSGHNTVSWYQQALGQGPQFIFQYYREEENGRGNFPPRFSGLQFPNYSSELNVNALELDDSALYLCASSPHTSGRGSTQYFGPGTRLTVL.

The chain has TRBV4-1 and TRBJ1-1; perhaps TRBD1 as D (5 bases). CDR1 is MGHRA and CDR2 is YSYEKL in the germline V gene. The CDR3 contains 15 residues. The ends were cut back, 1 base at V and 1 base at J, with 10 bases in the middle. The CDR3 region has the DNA TGCGCCAGCAGCCAAGTCCAGGGCGGGAACACTGAAGCTTTCTTT. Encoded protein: CASSQVQGGNTEAFF.

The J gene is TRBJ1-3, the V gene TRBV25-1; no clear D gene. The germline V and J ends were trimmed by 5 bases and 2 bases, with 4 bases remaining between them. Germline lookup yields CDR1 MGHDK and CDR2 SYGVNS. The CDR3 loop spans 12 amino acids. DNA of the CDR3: TGTGCCAGCAGTCTAGCTGGAAACACCATATATTTT. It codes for CASSLAGNTIYF.

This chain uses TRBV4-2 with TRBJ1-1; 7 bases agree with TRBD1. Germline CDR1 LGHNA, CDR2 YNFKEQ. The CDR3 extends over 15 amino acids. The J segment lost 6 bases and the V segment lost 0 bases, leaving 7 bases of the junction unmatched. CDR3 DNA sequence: TGTGCCAGCAGCCAAGAAAGCCTTCAGGGGGCTGAAGCTTTCTTT. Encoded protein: CASSQESLQGAEAFF.

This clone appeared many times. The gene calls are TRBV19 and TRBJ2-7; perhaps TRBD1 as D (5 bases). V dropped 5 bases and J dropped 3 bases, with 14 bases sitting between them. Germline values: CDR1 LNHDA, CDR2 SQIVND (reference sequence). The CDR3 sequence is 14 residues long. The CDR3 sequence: CASSPPGYNYEQYF. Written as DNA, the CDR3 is TGTGCCAGTAGTCCCCCAGGGTATAACTACGAGCAGTACTTC. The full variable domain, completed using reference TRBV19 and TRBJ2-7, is DGGITQSPKYLFRKEGQNVTLSCEQNLNHDAMYWYRQDPGQGLRLIYYSQIVNDFQKGDIAEGYSVSREKKESFPLTVTSAQKNPTAFYLCASSPPGYNYEQYFGPGTRLTVT.

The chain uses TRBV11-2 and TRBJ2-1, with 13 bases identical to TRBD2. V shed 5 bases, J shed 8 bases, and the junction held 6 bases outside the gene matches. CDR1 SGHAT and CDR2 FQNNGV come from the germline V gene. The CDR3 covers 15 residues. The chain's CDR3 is CASSPRTSGSDEQFF. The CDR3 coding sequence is TGTGCCAGCAGCCCGAGGACTAGCGGGAGTGATGAGCAGTTCTTC.

CDR3 sequence reads: CASSPTSGRADTQYF. CDR3 nucleotide sequence: TGTGCCAGCAGCCCTACTAGCGGGAGGGCAGATACGCAGTATTTT. The chain is built from TRBV5-4 and TRBJ2-3, with 13 bases fitting TRBD2. The CDR3 has 15 amino acids. Germline lookup yields CDR1 SGHNT and CDR2 YYREEE (reference sequence). After removal of 4 bases from V and 4 bases from J, the junction contained 3 bases not matched to a gene.

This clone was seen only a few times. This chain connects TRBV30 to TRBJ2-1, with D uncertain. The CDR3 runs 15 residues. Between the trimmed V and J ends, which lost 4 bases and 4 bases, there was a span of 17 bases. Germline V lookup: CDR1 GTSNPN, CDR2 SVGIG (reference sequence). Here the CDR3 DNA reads TGTGCCTGGAAATTGAACTACCTTCCTTACAATGAGCAGTTCTTC. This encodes CAWKLNYLPYNEQFF.

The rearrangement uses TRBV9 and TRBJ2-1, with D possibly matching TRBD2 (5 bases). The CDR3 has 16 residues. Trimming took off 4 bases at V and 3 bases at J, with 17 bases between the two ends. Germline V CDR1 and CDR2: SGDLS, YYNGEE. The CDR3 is CASSPLSGAGYNEQFF. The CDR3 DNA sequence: TGTGCCAGCAGCCCCCTGAGCGGTGCGGGCTACAATGAGCAGTTCTTC.

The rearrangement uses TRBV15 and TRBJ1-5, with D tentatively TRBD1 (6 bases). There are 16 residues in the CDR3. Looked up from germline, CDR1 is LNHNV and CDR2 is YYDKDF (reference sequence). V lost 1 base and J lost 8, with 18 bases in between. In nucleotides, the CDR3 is TGTGCCACCAGCAGAGGGGTCCATACAGGGACGGAGCCCCAGCATTTT. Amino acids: CATSRGVHTGTEPQHF.

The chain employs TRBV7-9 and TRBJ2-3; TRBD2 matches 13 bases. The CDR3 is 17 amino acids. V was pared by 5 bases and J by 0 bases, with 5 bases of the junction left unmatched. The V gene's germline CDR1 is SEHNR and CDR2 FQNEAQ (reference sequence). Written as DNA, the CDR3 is TGTGCCAGCAGCACATTGGGACTAGCGGGGAGCACAGATACGCAGTATTTT. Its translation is CASSTLGLAGSTDTQYF.

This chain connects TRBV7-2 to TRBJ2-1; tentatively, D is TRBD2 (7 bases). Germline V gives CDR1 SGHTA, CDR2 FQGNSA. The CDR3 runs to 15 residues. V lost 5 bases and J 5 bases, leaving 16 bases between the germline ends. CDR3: CASSQRGGGDNEQFF. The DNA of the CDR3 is TGTGCCAGCAGCCAGAGGGGCGGGGGCGACAATGAGCAGTTCTTC.

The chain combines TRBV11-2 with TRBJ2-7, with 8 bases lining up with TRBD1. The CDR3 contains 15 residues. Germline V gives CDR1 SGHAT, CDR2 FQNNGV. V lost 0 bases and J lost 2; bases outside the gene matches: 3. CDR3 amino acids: CASSLETGAAYEQYF. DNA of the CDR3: TGTGCCAGCAGCTTAGAGACAGGGGCAGCCTACGAGCAGTACTTC.

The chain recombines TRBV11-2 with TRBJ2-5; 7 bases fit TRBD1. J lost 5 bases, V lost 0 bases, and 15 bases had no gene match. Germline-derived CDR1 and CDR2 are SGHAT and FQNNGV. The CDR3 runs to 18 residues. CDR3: CASSLEGVYPEQGETQYF. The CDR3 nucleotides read TGTGCCAGCAGCTTAGAGGGGGTTTATCCTGAACAGGGGGAGACCCAGTACTTC.

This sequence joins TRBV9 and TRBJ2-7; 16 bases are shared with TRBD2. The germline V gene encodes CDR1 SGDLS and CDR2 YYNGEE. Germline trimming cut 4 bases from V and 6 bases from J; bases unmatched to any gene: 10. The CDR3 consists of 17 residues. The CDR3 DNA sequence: TGTGCCAGCAGCTCTATAGGGACTAGCGGGGGGGCCGCCGAGCAGTACTTC. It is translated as CASSSIGTSGGAAEQYF.

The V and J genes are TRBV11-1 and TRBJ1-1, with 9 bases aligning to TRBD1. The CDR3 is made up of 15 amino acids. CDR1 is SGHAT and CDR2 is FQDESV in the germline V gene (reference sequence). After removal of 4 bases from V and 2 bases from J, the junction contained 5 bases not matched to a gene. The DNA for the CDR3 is TGTGCCAGCAGCTGGGACAGGGTTTTTAACACTGAAGCTTTCTTT. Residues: CASSWDRVFNTEAFF. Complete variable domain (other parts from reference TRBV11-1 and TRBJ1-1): EAEVAQSPRYKITEKSQAVAFWCDPISGHATLYWYRQILGQGPELLVQFQDESVVDDSQLPKDRFSAERLKGVDSTLKIQPAELGDSAMYLCASSWDRVFNTEAFFGQGTRLTVV.

The CDR3 spells CASSLDLATYNEQFF. The CDR3 coding sequence is TGTGCCAGCAGCTTGGATCTAGCGACCTACAATGAGCAGTTCTTC. The chain links TRBV5-4 to TRBJ2-1; D possibly corresponds to TRBD2 (6 bases). The CDR3 extends over 15 amino acids. Germline V gene lookup returns CDR1 SGHNT and CDR2 YYREEE (reference sequence). Trimming stripped 0 bases from V and 2 bases from J, with 9 bases between.

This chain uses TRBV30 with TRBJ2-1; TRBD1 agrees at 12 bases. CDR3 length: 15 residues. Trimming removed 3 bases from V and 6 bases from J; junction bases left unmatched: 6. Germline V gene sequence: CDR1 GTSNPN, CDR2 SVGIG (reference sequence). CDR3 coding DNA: TGTGCCTGGAGCGCCGGGACAGGGGGCGTCAATGAGCAGTTCTTC. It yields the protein CAWSAGTGGVNEQFF.

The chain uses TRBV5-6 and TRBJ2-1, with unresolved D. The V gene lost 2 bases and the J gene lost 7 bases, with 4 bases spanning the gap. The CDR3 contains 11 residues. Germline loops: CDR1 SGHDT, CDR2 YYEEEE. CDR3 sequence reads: CASSFSNEQFF. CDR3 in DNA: TGTGCCAGCAGCTTTTCGAATGAGCAGTTCTTC.